The 21 T cell receptor beta chains presented below share a single source sample, sequenced in a study of blood T cell repertoires in COVID-19. The assay was immunoSEQ multiplex PCR, and TCRdb's table has in-frame clones only and misses some. The sample holds 85,000 to 120,000 clones; nearly 90% are singletons and the top ten take 2% to 2.5%. The sequenced sample consisted of peripheral blood. The receptor source for this set is a man aged 45-60 years with active COVID-19.

The V call is TRBV18, the J call TRBJ2-2; a weak D match, TRBD1 (5 bases). The V and J ends lost 2 bases and 5 bases respectively, with 9 bases between them. This CDR3 is 14 amino acids long. CDR1 is KGHSH, CDR2 LQKENI, per germline. CDR3 in amino acids: CASSPFAGTGELFF. In nucleotides, the CDR3 is TGTGCCAGCTCACCATTTGCAGGGACCGGGGAGCTGTTTTTT.

CDR3 in DNA: TGTGCCAGCACCAGGGGGACAGGGGCGGAGGGGTCACCCCTCCACTTT. Translated, it gives CASTRGTGAEGSPLHF. The chain has TRBV9 and TRBJ1-6, with TRBD1 identical over 10 bases. This CDR3 is 16 amino acids long. Losses at the gene ends were 6 bases for V and 10 bases for J; bases not matched to a gene: 13. Germline V gene data show CDR1 as SGDLS and CDR2 as YYNGEE.

This sequence joins TRBV6-6 and TRBJ2-3; TRBD2 matches at 7 bases. This CDR3 is built from 16 residues. In germline, CDR1 is MNHNY, CDR2 SVGAGI (reference sequence). J was trimmed by 1 base and V by 6 bases; bases with no gene match: 10. CDR3: CASREKGRAGTDTQYF. Written as DNA, the CDR3 is TGTGCCAGCAGAGAAAAGGGGAGGGCTGGCACAGATACGCAGTATTTT.

The V and J genes are TRBV6-5 and TRBJ1-4; a weak D match, TRBD1 (6 bases). Germline V CDR1 and CDR2: MNHEY, SVGAGI. The V gene lost 7 bases and the J gene lost 5 bases, with 17 bases spanning the gap. This CDR3 contains 15 residues. In DNA, the CDR3 is TGTGCCAGCAAACGGGGGGAAAGGGGGAATGAAAAACTGTTTTTT. This translates into CASKRGERGNEKLFF.

J is TRBJ1-3 and V is TRBV5-1; weak D call: TRBD1 (5 bases). This CDR3 contains 15 residues. V was pared by 4 bases and J by 4 bases, with 15 bases between. Germline-derived CDR1 and CDR2 are SGHRS and YFSETQ. This CDR3 reads CASSTALGVGNTIYF. The CDR3 nucleotides are TGCGCCAGCAGCACCGCCTTAGGGGTGGGAAACACCATATATTTT.

J is TRBJ1-4 and V is TRBV29-1; 8 positions match TRBD1. Germline V gene sequence: CDR1 SQVTM, CDR2 ANQGSEA. J was trimmed by 7 bases and V by 6 bases; bases with no gene match: 7. CDR3 size: 13 residues. The CDR3 loop reads CSVQTGAGEKLFF. In nucleotides, the CDR3 is TGCAGCGTACAGACAGGGGCGGGTGAAAAACTGTTTTTT.

The chain recombines TRBV12-3 or TRBV12-4 with TRBJ2-4; no definite D call. Trimming left V 6 bases short and J 0 bases short, with 6 bases between. There are 13 residues in the CDR3. The DNA of the CDR3 is TGTGCCAGCAGCAGACTAGCCAAAAACATTCAGTACTTC. This gives the protein CASSRLAKNIQYF.

V gene TRBV12-3 or TRBV12-4 combines with J gene TRBJ2-7; D uncertain. The CDR3 is made up of 11 amino acids. Trimming removed 6 bases from V and 1 base from J, with 4 bases in between. The CDR3 coding sequence is TGTGCCAGCAGCTCGTCCTACGAGCAGTACTTC. Translated: CASSSSYEQYF.

J is TRBJ1-3 and V is TRBV7-8, with D possibly matching TRBD1 (5 bases). Trimming left V 0 bases short and J 2 bases short, with 11 bases between. The CDR3 has 16 residues. Germline CDR1 SGHVS, CDR2 FQNEAQ. In DNA form, the CDR3 reads TGTGCCAGCAGCTTAGCGTTGTGGACACCTGGAAACACCATATATTTT. The encoded protein is CASSLALWTPGNTIYF.

V and J are TRBV4-2 and TRBJ2-1; 7 bases map to TRBD2. This CDR3 is 16 amino acids long. The germline V gene encodes CDR1 LGHNA and CDR2 YNFKEQ. Germline trimming cut 3 bases from V and 2 bases from J; bases unmatched to any gene: 7. In DNA form, the CDR3 reads TGTGCCAGCAGCCACGCCTCTAGCGGACCCTACAATGAGCAGTTCTTC. Translating gives CASSHASSGPYNEQFF.

The J gene is TRBJ2-1, the V gene TRBV10-3; 7 nucleotides match TRBD1. Germline lookup yields CDR1 ENHRY and CDR2 SYGVKD. The V and J ends lost 4 bases and 8 bases, in that order; junction bases with no gene match: 5. The CDR3 has 13 amino acids. CDR3 sequence reads: CAISARGQDEQFF. The CDR3 coding sequence is TGTGCCATCAGTGCGAGGGGGCAGGATGAGCAGTTCTTC.

The rearrangement uses TRBV29-1 and TRBJ1-1; D ambiguous. Deletions cut 4 bases from V and 6 bases from J, with 9 bases between. The CDR3 runs 11 residues. The germline V gene encodes CDR1 SQVTM and CDR2 ANQGSEA. CDR3 sequence: CSVVIVPEAFF. The CDR3 DNA is TGCAGCGTTGTTATAGTCCCTGAAGCTTTCTTT.

This clone was detected a few times. This chain connects TRBV7-9 to TRBJ2-7; 8 bases map to TRBD1. V was pared by 5 bases and J by 0 bases, with 9 bases of the junction left unmatched. The CDR3 runs 16 residues. Germline V gene data show CDR1 as SEHNR and CDR2 as FQNEAQ (reference sequence). This CDR3 is CASSPIVDRASYEQYF. CDR3 nucleotides: TGTGCCAGCAGCCCAATTGTGGACAGGGCCTCCTACGAGCAGTACTTC.

The V and J genes are TRBV4-1 and TRBJ1-6; no reliable D call. Trimming left V 5 bases short and J 13 bases short, with 12 bases between. The CDR3 is made up of 12 amino acids. CDR1 is MGHRA and CDR2 is YSYEKL in the germline V gene. CDR3 DNA sequence: TGCGCCAGCAGCGGTGGTTCTGGCCCCCTCCACTTT. Translating it yields CASSGGSGPLHF.

The V call is TRBV6-4, the J call TRBJ2-1; 9 positions agree with TRBD2. Trimming at V came to 6 bases and at J to 2 bases, leaving 5 bases not matched to a gene. Germline V gene sequence: CDR1 MRHNA, CDR2 SNTAGT. The CDR3 extends over 15 amino acids. CDR3 sequence reads: CASSVAGGTYNEQFF. The DNA for the CDR3 is TGTGCCAGCAGCGTGGCGGGGGGGACCTACAATGAGCAGTTCTTC.

The chain couples TRBV5-1 to TRBJ2-5; D gene uncertain. This CDR3 has 14 residues. CDR1 is SGHRS and CDR2 is YFSETQ in the germline V gene. Trimming cost V 1 base and J 5 bases, with 12 bases left between them. CDR3 sequence: CASSLISARETQYF. CDR3 sequence (DNA): TGCGCCAGCAGCTTGATATCGGCGAGGGAGACCCAGTACTTC.

The chain couples TRBV3-1 (or the pseudogene TRBV3-2) to TRBJ2-1; D call uncertain. CDR1 is LGHDT, CDR2 YNNKEL, per germline (reference sequence). There are 11 residues in the CDR3. Trimming stripped 1 base from V and 9 bases from J, with 4 bases between. The CDR3: CASSQGGEQFF. The DNA of the CDR3 is TGTGCCAGCAGCCAAGGAGGTGAGCAGTTCTTC.

This clone was seen only a few times. CDR3 sequence (DNA): TGTGCCTGGAGTGTAAAATCCGGTGAAGCTTTCTTT. It encodes CAWSVKSGEAFF. The chain uses TRBV30 and TRBJ1-1; D is unclear. Trimming pared 0 bases from V and 7 bases from J, leaving 9 bases between. CDR1 and CDR2 (germline): GTSNPN, SVGIG (reference sequence). The CDR3 covers 12 residues.

CDR3 DNA: TGTGCCAGCAGCTTAGTGGCAGGGGGCAGTTCACCCCTCCACTTT. It specifies CASSLVAGGSSPLHF. The gene calls are TRBV7-6 and TRBJ1-6; 8 bases agree with TRBD1. Per the germline V gene, CDR1 is SGHVS and CDR2 is FNYEAQ. After removal of 1 base from V and 9 bases from J, the junction contained 5 bases not matched to a gene. This CDR3 is built from 15 residues.

The chain is built from TRBV11-1 and TRBJ1-1, with D unresolved. The CDR3 runs to 16 residues. CDR1 and CDR2 from the germline V gene are SGHAT and FQDESV (reference sequence). Trimming pared 4 bases from V and 0 bases from J, leaving 15 bases between. Here the CDR3 DNA reads TGTGCCAGCAGCTCGGACGGGGAATTGATGAACACTGAAGCTTTCTTT. Its protein is CASSSDGELMNTEAFF.

This clone was detected only once. The chain recombines TRBV11-2 with TRBJ2-3; D might be TRBD2 (5 bases). Germline loops: CDR1 SGHAT, CDR2 FQNNGV. The CDR3 is made up of 13 amino acids. Trimming shortened V by 7 bases and J by 1 base, and 9 bases separated the two germline ends. DNA of the CDR3: TGTGCCAGCACCTACGGGGGCACAGATACGCAGTATTTT. Its protein is CASTYGGTDTQYF. Drawing the rest from reference TRBV11-2 and TRBJ2-3, the complete variable domain is EAGVAQSPRYKIIEKRQSVAFWCNPISGHATLYWYQQILGQGPKLLIQFQNNGVVDDSQLPKDRFSAERLKGVDSTLKIQPAKLEDSAVYLCASTYGGTDTQYFGPGTRLTVL.